Listed below are T cell receptor beta chains from one sample, sequenced in a study of T-cell reconstitution after alpha-beta-depleted transplantation in children. Each CDR3 protein gets one entry after TCRdb re-called the PCR reads with MiXCR. Counted here are over 200,000 distinct CDR3 sequences, roughly 9.1% occurring once; the ten biggest clones make up roughly a third. The input for sequencing was PBMCs, mostly from graft donor cells, taken 360 days after TCRalphabeta/CD19-depleted stem cell transplant. The receptors originated from a male patient aged 2-15 years who had a stem cell transplant for acute myeloid leukemia, so the T cells may come from the graft donor. The CDR3 runs from the conserved cysteine through the conserved F or W. Fields, in order: V gene, J gene, D gene, clone size, CDR3 protein, CDR3 DNA. D genes are given only for firm matches. Only some rows state a clone size, as once, few, many or a class for expanded clones.

v_call: TRBV5-1; j_call: TRBJ2-7; d_call: -; clone_size: many; cdr3_aa: CASSPGRKYEQYF; cdr3_nt: TGCGCCAGCAGCCCGGGACGGAAATACGAGCAGTACTTC
v_call: TRBV9; j_call: TRBJ2-6; d_call: TRBD1; clone_size: few; cdr3_aa: CASSPVGQGPFSGANVLTF; cdr3_nt: TGTGCCAGCAGCCCAGTGGGACAGGGGCCATTCTCTGGGGCCAACGTCCTGACTTTC
v_call: TRBV7-3; j_call: TRBJ1-1; d_call: -; clone_size: many; cdr3_aa: CASSLTSGTLNTEAFF; cdr3_nt: TGTGCCAGCAGCTTAACCTCCGGGACACTTAACACTGAAGCTTTCTTT
v_call: TRBV12-3/TRBV12-4; j_call: TRBJ2-2; d_call: -; clone_size: few; cdr3_aa: CASSLVGFGGELFF; cdr3_nt: TGTGCCAGCAGTTTAGTGGGTTTCGGCGGGGAGCTGTTTTTT
v_call: TRBV5-5; j_call: TRBJ1-2; d_call: TRBD1; clone_size: -; cdr3_aa: CASSAHLERGRSYGYTF; cdr3_nt: TGTGCCAGCAGCGCCCATCTTGAGAGGGGGCGAAGCTATGGCTACACCTTC
v_call: TRBV24-1; j_call: TRBJ2-2; d_call: TRBD2; clone_size: -; cdr3_aa: CATSDGLAGVDTGELFF; cdr3_nt: TGTGCCACCAGTGACGGGCTAGCGGGGGTCGACACCGGGGAGCTGTTTTTT
v_call: TRBV5-4; j_call: TRBJ1-2; d_call: -; clone_size: few; cdr3_aa: CASSLYVGGFYYGYTF; cdr3_nt: TGTGCCAGCAGCTTATACGTCGGGGGGTTTTACTATGGCTACACCTTC
v_call: TRBV7-2; j_call: TRBJ1-1; d_call: -; clone_size: -; cdr3_aa: CASSFLPRPGPGMTFF; cdr3_nt: TGTGCCAGCAGCTTCCTTCCCCGACCGGGTCCGGGGATGACTTTCTTT
v_call: TRBV12-3/TRBV12-4; j_call: TRBJ2-7; d_call: -; clone_size: many; cdr3_aa: CASSLSGPGEQYF; cdr3_nt: TGTGCCAGCAGTTTATCCGGGCCCGGCGAGCAGTACTTC
v_call: TRBV9; j_call: TRBJ1-2; d_call: -; clone_size: few; cdr3_aa: CASSVRFGEVEGYTF; cdr3_nt: TGTGCCAGCAGCGTAAGATTCGGGGAAGTGGAAGGCTACACCTTC
v_call: TRBV4-2; j_call: TRBJ2-3; d_call: TRBD2; clone_size: -; cdr3_aa: CASSSVGLAGKGDTQYF; cdr3_nt: TGTGCCAGCAGCTCGGTGGGTCTAGCGGGGAAAGGGGATACGCAGTATTTT
v_call: TRBV29-1; j_call: TRBJ2-2; d_call: TRBD2; clone_size: many; cdr3_aa: CSVDGLAGTHPGELFF; cdr3_nt: TGCAGCGTTGACGGGCTAGCGGGTACCCATCCCGGGGAGCTGTTTTTT
v_call: TRBV12-3/TRBV12-4; j_call: TRBJ1-1; d_call: -; clone_size: many; cdr3_aa: CASSLGLNTEAFF; cdr3_nt: TGTGCCAGCAGTTTAGGTCTGAACACTGAAGCTTTCTTT
v_call: TRBV7-2; j_call: TRBJ2-1; d_call: TRBD1; clone_size: many; cdr3_aa: CASSQDRGNEQFF; cdr3_nt: TGTGCCAGCAGCCAGGACAGGGGCAATGAGCAGTTCTTC
v_call: TRBV4-2; j_call: TRBJ2-4; d_call: -; clone_size: -; cdr3_aa: CASSQVGGFGQNIQYF; cdr3_nt: TGTGCCAGCAGCCAAGTGGGAGGCTTCGGGCAAAACATTCAGTACTTC
v_call: TRBV12-3/TRBV12-4; j_call: TRBJ2-1; d_call: TRBD1; clone_size: many; cdr3_aa: CASRNRGNEQFF; cdr3_nt: TGTGCCAGCAGAAACAGGGGGAATGAGCAGTTCTTC
v_call: TRBV12-5; j_call: TRBJ2-2; d_call: -; clone_size: many; cdr3_aa: CASAPNLGIGTGELFF; cdr3_nt: TGTGCTAGTGCCCCTAACCTGGGCATTGGCACCGGGGAGCTGTTTTTT
v_call: TRBV12-3/TRBV12-4; j_call: TRBJ2-4; d_call: -; clone_size: -; cdr3_aa: CASSLKRGGDKNIQYF; cdr3_nt: TGTGCCAGCAGTTTAAAGAGGGGGGGGGACAAAAACATTCAGTACTTC
v_call: TRBV4-2; j_call: TRBJ2-5; d_call: TRBD2; clone_size: -; cdr3_aa: CASSHLTSGGGWETQYF; cdr3_nt: TGTGCCAGCAGCCATCTGACTAGCGGGGGTGGATGGGAGACCCAGTACTTC
v_call: TRBV29-1; j_call: TRBJ2-2; d_call: -; clone_size: many; cdr3_aa: CSVEYLDSRSGELFF; cdr3_nt: TGCAGCGTTGAATATTTGGACAGTCGGTCCGGGGAGCTGTTTTTT
v_call: TRBV7-9; j_call: TRBJ2-7; d_call: -; clone_size: few; cdr3_aa: CASSLLGVQYEQYF; cdr3_nt: TGTGCCAGCAGCTTGCTAGGGGTCCAATACGAGCAGTACTTC
v_call: TRBV12-5; j_call: TRBJ2-1; d_call: -; clone_size: -; cdr3_aa: CASGLVRDQRGNEQFF; cdr3_nt: TGTGCTAGTGGTTTGGTACGAGACCAGAGGGGGAATGAGCAGTTCTTC